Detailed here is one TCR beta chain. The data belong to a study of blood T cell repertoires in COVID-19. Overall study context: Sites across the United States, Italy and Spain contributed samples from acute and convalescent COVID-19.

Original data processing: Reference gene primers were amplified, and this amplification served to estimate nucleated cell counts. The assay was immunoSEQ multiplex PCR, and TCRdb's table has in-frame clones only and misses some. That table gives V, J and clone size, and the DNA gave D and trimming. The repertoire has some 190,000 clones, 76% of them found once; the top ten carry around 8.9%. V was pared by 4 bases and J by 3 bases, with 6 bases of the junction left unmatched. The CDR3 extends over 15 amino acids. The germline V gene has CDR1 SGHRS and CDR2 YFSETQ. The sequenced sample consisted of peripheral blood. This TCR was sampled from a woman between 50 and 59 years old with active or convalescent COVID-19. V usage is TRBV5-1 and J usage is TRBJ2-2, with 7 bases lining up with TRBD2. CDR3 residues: CASSPASGYTGELFF. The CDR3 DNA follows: TGCGCCAGCAGCCCGGCTAGCGGTTACACCGGGGAGCTGTTTTTT.